This TCR beta chain was captured by sequencing in a study of blood T cell repertoires in COVID-19. Profiling relied on immunoSEQ multiplex PCR, and the TCRdb table lists in-frame clones only, not all of them. The sample carries over 200,000 clones, 87% recorded once. This TCR was sampled from a woman in her fifties or sixties with acute or convalescent COVID-19. Sequenced: peripheral blood.

CDR3 bases: TGTGCCAGCAGCTTGGGGAAACAGGGTGCAACTAATGAAAAACTGTTTTTT. It codes for CASSLGKQGATNEKLFF. V is TRBV5-4 and J is TRBJ1-4, with TRBD1 as a possible D gene (6 bases). In germline, CDR1 is SGHNT, CDR2 YYREEE (reference sequence). The length of the CDR3 is 17 residues. V was clipped by 0 bases and J by 0 bases, with 12 bases between them. The complete variable domain, with remaining parts taken from reference TRBV5-4 and TRBJ1-4, reads ETGVTQSPTHLIKTRGQQVTLRCSSQSGHNTVSWYQQALGQGPQFIFQYYREEENGRGNFPPRFSGLQFPNYSSELNVNALELDDSALYLCASSLGKQGATNEKLFFGSGTQLSVL.